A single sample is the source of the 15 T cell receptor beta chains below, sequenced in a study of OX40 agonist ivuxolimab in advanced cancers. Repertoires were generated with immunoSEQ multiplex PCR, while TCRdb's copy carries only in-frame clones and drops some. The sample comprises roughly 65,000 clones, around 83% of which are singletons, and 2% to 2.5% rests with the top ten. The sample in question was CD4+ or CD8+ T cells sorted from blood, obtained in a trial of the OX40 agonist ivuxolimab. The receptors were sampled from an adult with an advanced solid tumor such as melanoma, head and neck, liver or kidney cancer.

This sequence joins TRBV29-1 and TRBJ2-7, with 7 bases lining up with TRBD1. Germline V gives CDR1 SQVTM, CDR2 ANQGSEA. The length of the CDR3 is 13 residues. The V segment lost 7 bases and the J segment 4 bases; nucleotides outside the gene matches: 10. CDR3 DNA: TGCAGCGCCCGCCCGACAGGGAGATACGAGCAGTACTTC. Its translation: CSARPTGRYEQYF.

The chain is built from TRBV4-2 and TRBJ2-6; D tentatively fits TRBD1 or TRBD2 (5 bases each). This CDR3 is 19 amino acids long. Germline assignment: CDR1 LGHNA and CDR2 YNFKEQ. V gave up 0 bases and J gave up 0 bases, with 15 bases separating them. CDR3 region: CASSQDPPGLRSGANVLTF. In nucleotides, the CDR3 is TGTGCCAGCAGCCAAGATCCCCCGGGGCTACGCTCTGGGGCCAACGTCCTGACTTTC.

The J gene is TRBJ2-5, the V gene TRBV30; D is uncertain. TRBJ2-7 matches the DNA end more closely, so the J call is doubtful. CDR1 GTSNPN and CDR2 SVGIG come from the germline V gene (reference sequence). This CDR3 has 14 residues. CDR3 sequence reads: CAWSILRAPYEQYF. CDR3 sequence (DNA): TGTGCCTGGAGTATCCTCCGAGCCCCCTACGAGCAGTACTTC.

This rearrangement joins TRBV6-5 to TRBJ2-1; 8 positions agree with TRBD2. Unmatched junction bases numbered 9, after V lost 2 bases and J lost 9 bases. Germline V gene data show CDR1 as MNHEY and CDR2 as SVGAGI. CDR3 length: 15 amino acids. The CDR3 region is CASSYPSGGGREQFF. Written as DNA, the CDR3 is TGTGCCAGCAGTTACCCTTCGGGGGGGGGCCGTGAGCAGTTCTTC.

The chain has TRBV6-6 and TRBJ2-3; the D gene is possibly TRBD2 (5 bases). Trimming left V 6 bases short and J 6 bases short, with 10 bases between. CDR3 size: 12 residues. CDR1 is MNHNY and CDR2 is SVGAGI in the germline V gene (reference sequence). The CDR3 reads CASRLALDTQYF. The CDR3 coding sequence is TGTGCCAGCAGATTAGCGTTGGATACGCAGTATTTT.

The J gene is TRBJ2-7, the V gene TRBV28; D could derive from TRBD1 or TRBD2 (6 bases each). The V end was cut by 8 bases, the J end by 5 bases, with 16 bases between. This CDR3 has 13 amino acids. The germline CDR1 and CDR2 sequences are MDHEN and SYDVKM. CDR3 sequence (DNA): TGTGCCAGCGGGGGGCTCGGCAGCCACGAGCAGTACTTC. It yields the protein CASGGLGSHEQYF.

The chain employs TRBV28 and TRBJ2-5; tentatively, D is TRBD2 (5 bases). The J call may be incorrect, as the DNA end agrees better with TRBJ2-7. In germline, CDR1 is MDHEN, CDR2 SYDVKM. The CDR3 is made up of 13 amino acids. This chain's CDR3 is CASSLRVRAEQYF. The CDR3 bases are TGTGCCAGCAGTTTAAGGGTGCGGGCCGAGCAGTACTTC.

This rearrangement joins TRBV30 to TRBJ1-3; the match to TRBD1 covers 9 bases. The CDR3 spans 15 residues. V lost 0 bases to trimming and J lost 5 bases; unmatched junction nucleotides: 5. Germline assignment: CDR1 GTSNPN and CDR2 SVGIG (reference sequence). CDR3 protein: CAWSVPGTGRNTIYF. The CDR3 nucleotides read TGTGCCTGGAGTGTTCCCGGGACAGGGAGAAACACCATATATTTT.

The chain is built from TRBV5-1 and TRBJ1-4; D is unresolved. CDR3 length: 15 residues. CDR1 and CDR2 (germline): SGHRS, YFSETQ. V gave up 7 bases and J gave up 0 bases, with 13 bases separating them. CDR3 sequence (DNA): TGCGCCAGCTCGAGGGAGGGAGCAACTAATGAAAAACTGTTTTTT. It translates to CASSREGATNEKLFF.

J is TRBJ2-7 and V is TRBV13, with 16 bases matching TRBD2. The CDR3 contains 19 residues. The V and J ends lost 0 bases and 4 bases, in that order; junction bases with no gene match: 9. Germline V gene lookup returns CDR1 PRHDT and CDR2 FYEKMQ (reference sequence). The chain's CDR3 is CASSLGGGGTSGRAYEQYF. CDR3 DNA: TGTGCCAGCAGCTTAGGAGGAGGGGGGACTAGCGGGAGGGCGTACGAGCAGTACTTC.

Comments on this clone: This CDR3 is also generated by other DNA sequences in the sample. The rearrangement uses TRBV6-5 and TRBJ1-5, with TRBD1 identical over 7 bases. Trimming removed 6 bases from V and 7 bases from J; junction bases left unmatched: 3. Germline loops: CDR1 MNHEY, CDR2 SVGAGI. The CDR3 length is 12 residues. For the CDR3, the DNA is TGTGCCAGCAGGACAGGGAACCAGCCCCAGCATTTT. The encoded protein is CASRTGNQPQHF.

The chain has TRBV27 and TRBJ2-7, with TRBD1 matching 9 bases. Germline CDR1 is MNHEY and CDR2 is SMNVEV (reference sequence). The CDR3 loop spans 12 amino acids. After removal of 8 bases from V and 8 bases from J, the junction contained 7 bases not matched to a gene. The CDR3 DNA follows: TGTGCCAGCGCCTCGGGACAGGGTAAGCAGTACTTC. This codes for CASASGQGKQYF.

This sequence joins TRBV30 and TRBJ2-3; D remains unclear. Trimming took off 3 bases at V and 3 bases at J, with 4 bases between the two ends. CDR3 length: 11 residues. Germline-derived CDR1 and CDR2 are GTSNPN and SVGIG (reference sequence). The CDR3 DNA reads TGTGCCTGGAGCCGAACAGATACGCAGTATTTT. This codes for CAWSRTDTQYF. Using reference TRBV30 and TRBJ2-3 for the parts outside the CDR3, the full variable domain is SQTIHQWPATLVQPVGSPLSLECTVEGTSNPNLYWYRQAAGRGLQLLFYSVGIGQISSEVPQNLSASRPQDRQFILSSKKLLLSDSGFYLCAWSRTDTQYFGPGTRLTVL.

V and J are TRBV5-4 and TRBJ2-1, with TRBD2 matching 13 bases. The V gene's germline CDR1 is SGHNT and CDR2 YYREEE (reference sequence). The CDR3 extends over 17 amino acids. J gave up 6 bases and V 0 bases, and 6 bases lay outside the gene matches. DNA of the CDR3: TGTGCCAGCAGCTTGGGACTAGCGGGGGGTAATCGCAATGAGCAGTTCTTC. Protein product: CASSLGLAGGNRNEQFF.

As DNA, the CDR3 is TGTGCCAGCAGCCCTGAGGGGGCGCCGAACACTGAAGCTTTCTTT. Protein sequence: CASSPEGAPNTEAFF. V is TRBV27 and J is TRBJ1-1; the match to TRBD1 covers 7 bases. Germline trimming cut 6 bases from V and 1 base from J; bases unmatched to any gene: 8. Germline CDR1 reads MNHEY; CDR2 reads SMNVEV (reference sequence). The CDR3 extends over 15 amino acids.